What follows describes a single T cell receptor (beta chain). Its antigen is still unknown. Only in-frame clones appear in the TCRdb table, and some are missing; sequencing was by immunoSEQ multiplex PCR. In the table there are about 88,000 clones, around 72% of which are singletons. This record belongs to a study of radiotherapy plus CTLA-4 blockade in lung cancer. Focal radiation plus CTLA-4 blockade with ipilimumab was administered to patients who had chemo-refractory metastatic non-small-cell lung cancer. V was trimmed by 7 bases and J by 4 bases, leaving 11 bases between them. CDR3 size: 13 residues. Germline assignment: CDR1 SNHLY and CDR2 FYNNEI. Points from the study as a whole: The best predictor of response was reported to be early blood T cell clone dynamics, with interferon-beta. TCR clones originating in tumors grew in number in blood after radiotherapy plus ipilimumab.

This specimen consisted of peripheral blood, obtained from a patient treated with radiotherapy plus ipilimumab. The chain couples TRBV2 to TRBJ1-3; unclear D gene. The receptor's source is a human donor with non-small cell lung cancer that progressed on radiotherapy plus ipilimumab. The CDR3 region has the DNA TGTGCCAGCACCCTGATCGCGGGAAACACCATATATTTT. Its translation is CASTLIAGNTIYF.